A single sample gave rise to the 6 T cell receptor beta chains below, sequenced in a study of graft-versus-host responses after intestinal transplantation. Generated by immunoSEQ multiplex PCR, the TCRdb table keeps only in-frame clones and is missing some. The sample includes 15,000 to 20,000 clones, 80% of them seen just once. Intraepithelial and lamina propria lymphocytes were freed from processed graft tissue. This specimen was ileum tissue, taken roughly 3.5 months after intestinal transplant. Every receptor here comes from a human patient who received an intestinal transplant, so some T cells may come from the graft donor.

The gene calls are TRBV7-2 and TRBJ2-7; D not resolved. Germline assignment: CDR1 SGHTA and CDR2 FQGNSA. Deletions cut 4 bases from V and 2 bases from J, with 12 bases between. This CDR3 contains 14 residues. The DNA of the CDR3 is TGTGCCAGCAGCTCACTAACCTTTACCTACGAGCAGTACTTC. Its protein product is CASSSLTFTYEQYF.

The chain carries TRBV6-6 and TRBJ1-2; 7 bases map to TRBD1. The CDR3 is 15 amino acids. V gave up 4 bases and J gave up 2 bases; unmatched junction bases: 7. Germline assignment: CDR1 MNHNY and CDR2 SVGAGI (reference sequence). CDR3 region: CASSSRQGPNYGYTF. CDR3 coding DNA: TGTGCCAGCAGTTCTCGACAGGGTCCCAACTATGGCTACACCTTC.

V usage is TRBV7-3 and J usage is TRBJ2-2; D is undetermined. Germline CDR1 SGHTA, CDR2 FQGTGA. The ends were cut back, 2 bases at V and 0 bases at J, with 7 bases in the middle. This CDR3 comprises 15 residues. The CDR3 DNA is TGTGCCAGCAGCTTAGGCGGTCCGAACACCGGGGAGCTGTTTTTT. Amino acids: CASSLGGPNTGELFF. Full variable domain (missing parts from reference TRBV7-3 and TRBJ2-2): GAGVSQTPSNKVTEKGKYVELRCDPISGHTALYWYRQSLGQGPEFLIYFQGTGAADDSGLPNDRFFAVRPEGSVSTLKIQRTERGDSAVYLCASSLGGPNTGELFFGEGSRLTVL.

This clone was seen just once. V gene TRBV5-4 combines with J gene TRBJ2-1, with D possibly being TRBD1 (7 bases). From germline, CDR1 is SGHNT and CDR2 YYREEE (reference sequence). The CDR3 is made up of 14 amino acids. V lost 6 bases, J lost 5 bases, and 15 bases lay in between. CDR3 protein: CASTRQGGNNEQFF. CDR3 in DNA: TGTGCCAGCACGCGACAGGGAGGAAACAATGAGCAGTTCTTC. The full variable domain, rest sourced from reference TRBV5-4 and TRBJ2-1, is ETGVTQSPTHLIKTRGQQVTLRCSSQSGHNTVSWYQQALGQGPQFIFQYYREEENGRGNFPPRFSGLQFPNYSSELNVNALELDDSALYLCASTRQGGNNEQFFGPGTRLTVL.

The CDR3 reads CASSLTSARTYEQYF. In DNA, the CDR3 is TGTGCCAGCTCACTTACTAGCGCCCGTACCTACGAGCAGTACTTC. The J gene is TRBJ2-7, the V gene TRBV18; the match to TRBD2 covers 7 bases. V dropped 4 bases and J dropped 2; count of bases not matched to a gene: 8. This CDR3 contains 15 residues. Germline-derived CDR1 and CDR2 are KGHSH and LQKENI.

This rearrangement joins TRBV29-1 to TRBJ1-1; weak D call: TRBD1 (5 bases). There are 11 residues in the CDR3. From germline, CDR1 is SQVTM and CDR2 ANQGSEA. V was pared by 2 bases and J by 9 bases, with 10 bases between. The CDR3 sequence is CSVEIGAKAFF. The CDR3 DNA reads TGCAGCGTTGAAATAGGGGCGAAAGCTTTCTTT.